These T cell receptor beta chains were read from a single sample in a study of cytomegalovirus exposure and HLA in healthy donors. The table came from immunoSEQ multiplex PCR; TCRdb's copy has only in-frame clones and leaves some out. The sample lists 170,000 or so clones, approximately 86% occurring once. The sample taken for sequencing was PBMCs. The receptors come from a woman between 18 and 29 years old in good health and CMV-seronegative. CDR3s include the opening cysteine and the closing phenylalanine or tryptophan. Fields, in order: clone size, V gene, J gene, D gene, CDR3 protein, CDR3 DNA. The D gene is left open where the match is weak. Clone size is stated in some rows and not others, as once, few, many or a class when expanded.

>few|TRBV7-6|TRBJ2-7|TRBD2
CASSRTSGASYEQYF
TGTGCCAGCAGCCGGACTAGCGGGGCTTCCTACGAGCAGTACTTC
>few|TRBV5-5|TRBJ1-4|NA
CASSPQGSEGEKLFF
TGTGCCAGCAGCCCACAGGGTAGTGAAGGGGAAAAACTGTTTTTT
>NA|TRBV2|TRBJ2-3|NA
CASGPRVDTQYF
TGTGCCAGCGGCCCTCGGGTTGATACGCAGTATTTT
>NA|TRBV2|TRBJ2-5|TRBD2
CASYQIPAGGRIETQYF
TGTGCCAGCTATCAGATTCCGGCAGGCGGGAGAATTGAGACCCAGTACTTC
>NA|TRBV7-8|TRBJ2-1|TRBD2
CASSPQAGAYNEQFF
TGTGCCAGCAGCCCCCAAGCGGGGGCCTACAATGAGCAGTTCTTC
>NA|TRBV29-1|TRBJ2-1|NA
CRGENYNEQFF
TGCAGGGGAGAGAACTACAATGAGCAGTTCTTC
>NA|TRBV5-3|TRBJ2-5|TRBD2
CARSPGLAGGPFETQYF
TGTGCCAGAAGCCCGGGACTAGCGGGAGGGCCGTTCGAGACCCAGTACTTC
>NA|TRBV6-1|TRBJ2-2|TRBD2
CASSEAAREGAGELFF
TGTGCCAGCAGTGAAGCGGCCAGGGAGGGCGCCGGGGAGCTGTTTTTT
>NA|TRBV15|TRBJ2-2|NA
CATSTRDLNTGELFF
TGTGCCACCAGCACCCGGGACTTGAACACCGGGGAGCTGTTTTTT
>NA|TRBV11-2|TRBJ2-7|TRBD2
CASSLGGGEQYF
TGTGCCAGCAGCCTAGGCGGGGGCGAGCAGTACTTC
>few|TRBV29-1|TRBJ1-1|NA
CSVEVGRAFF
TGCAGCGTTGAAGTCGGTAGAGCTTTCTTT
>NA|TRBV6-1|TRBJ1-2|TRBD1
CASSEARGHGYTF
TGTGCCAGCAGTGAAGCCAGGGGGCATGGCTACACCTTC
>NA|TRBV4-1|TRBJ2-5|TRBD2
CASSQVSGGALGETQYF
TGCGCCAGCAGCCAAGTGAGCGGGGGGGCCTTAGGGGAGACCCAGTACTTC
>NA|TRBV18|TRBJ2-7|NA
CASSPPRTRPGLLWNEQYF
TGTGCCAGCTCACCACCGCGGACAAGACCGGGCCTCCTATGGAACGAGCAGTACTTC
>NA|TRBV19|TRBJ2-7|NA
CATRTVREQYF
TGTGCCACCAGGACAGTTCGCGAGCAGTACTTC
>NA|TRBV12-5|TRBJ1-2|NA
CASGWGTFWSRDGYTF
TGTGCTAGTGGATGGGGGACATTTTGGTCACGAGATGGCTACACCTTC
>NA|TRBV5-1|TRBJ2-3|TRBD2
CASSFSGGASDTQYF
TGCGCCAGCAGCTTTAGCGGGGGGGCATCAGATACGCAGTATTTT
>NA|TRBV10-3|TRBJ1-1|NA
CAISEYGGDTEAFF
TGTGCCATCAGTGAGTACGGGGGGGACACTGAAGCTTTCTTT
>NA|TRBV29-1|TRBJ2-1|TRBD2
CSVDGGRAMNEQFF
TGCAGCGTTGATGGCGGGAGGGCTATGAATGAGCAGTTCTTC
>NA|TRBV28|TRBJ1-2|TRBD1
CASSLLKGGEDGYTF
TGTGCCAGCAGTTTACTGAAAGGGGGCGAGGATGGCTACACCTTC
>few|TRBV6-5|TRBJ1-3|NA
CASSPGGPGNTIYF
TGTGCCAGCAGCCCCGGGGGTCCTGGAAACACCATATATTTT
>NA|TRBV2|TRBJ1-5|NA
CASSAGDKDYQPQHF
TGTGCCAGCAGTGCCGGCGACAAGGATTATCAGCCCCAGCATTTT
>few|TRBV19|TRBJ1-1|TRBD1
CASSIEQGYTEAFF
TGTGCCAGTAGTATAGAACAGGGGTACACTGAAGCTTTCTTT
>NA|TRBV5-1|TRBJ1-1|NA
CASSLKDRTLNTEAFF
TGCGCCAGCAGCTTGAAGGACAGAACTTTGAACACTGAAGCTTTCTTT
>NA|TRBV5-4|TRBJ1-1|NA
CASGDRNTEAFF
TGTGCCAGCGGTGACAGGAACACTGAAGCTTTCTTT
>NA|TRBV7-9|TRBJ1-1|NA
CASSPNLREAFF
TGTGCCAGCAGCCCGAACCTCAGGGAAGCTTTCTTT
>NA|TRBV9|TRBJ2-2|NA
CASSPSGTVNTGELFF
TGTGCCAGCAGCCCATCCGGGACTGTGAACACCGGGGAGCTGTTTTTT
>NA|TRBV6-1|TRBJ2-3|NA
CASSESIPGDTDTQYF
TGTGCCAGCAGTGAATCTATACCGGGAGACACAGATACGCAGTATTTT
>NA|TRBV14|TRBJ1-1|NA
CASSPRGGGRTEAFF
TGTGCCAGCAGCCCTAGGGGAGGGGGGCGAACTGAAGCTTTCTTT